Listed below are T cell receptor beta chains from one sample, sequenced in a study of cytotoxic CD8 clonotypes in ibrutinib-treated CLL. Sequencing used immunoSEQ multiplex PCR; TCRdb keeps in-frame clones, though not all of them. Among over 100,000 clones listed, 80% to 90% were seen once. Material: PBMCs, obtained after 24 months of ibrutinib treatment. These receptors were obtained from a human donor with chronic lymphocytic leukemia. Both conserved end residues are part of each CDR3. A D gene is named only where the DNA matches it firmly. Size tells how often a clone was seen (once, few, many) or the class of an expanded clone, and some rows leave it out.

J | size | V | D | DNA | CDR3
TRBJ2-7 | NA | TRBV25-1 | TRBD1 | TGTGCCAGCAGGACAGGGTCCTACGAGCAGTACTTC | CASRTGSYEQYF
TRBJ2-7 | NA | TRBV14 | TRBD2 | TGTGCCAGCAGCCTCCTCCGAATGGGACTAGCGGGGAGAGAGCAGTACTTC | CASSLLRMGLAGREQYF
TRBJ2-5 | NA | TRBV7-2 | NA | TGTGCCAGCAGCTTGGGGACTCATCAAGAGACCCAGTACTTC | CASSLGTHQETQYF
TRBJ2-7 | NA | TRBV29-1 | TRBD2 | TGCAGCGTCTCGCTAGCGGGAGGCTACGAGCAGTACTTC | CSVSLAGGYEQYF
TRBJ1-1 | NA | TRBV28 | NA | TGTGCCAGCAGTCTAGGGGGTACGGGTTCTACTGAAGCTTTCTTT | CASSLGGTGSTEAFF
TRBJ2-3 | NA | TRBV7-3 | NA | TGTGCCAGCAGCTCCGAAAGCGGAACCTCGTCCTATTTT | CASSSESGTSSYF
TRBJ2-5 | many | TRBV11-2 | TRBD2 | TGTGCCAGCCGACAGTGGGAGGGCCAAGAGACCCAGTACTTC | CASRQWEGQETQYF
TRBJ1-1 | NA | TRBV9 | NA | TGTGCCAGCAGCGTAGAGGGGGGCTGGGGCACTGAAGCTTTCTTT | CASSVEGGWGTEAFF
TRBJ2-3 | NA | TRBV10-3 | TRBD2 | TGTGCCATCAGTGAGTTAAGGGTAACTAGCGGGACCACAGATACGCAGTATTTT | CAISELRVTSGTTDTQYF
TRBJ2-7 | NA | TRBV4-1 | NA | TGCGCCAGTCGAAAACTCGGGGTCGACTCCTACGAGCAGTACTTC | CASRKLGVDSYEQYF
TRBJ2-3 | NA | TRBV15 | NA | TGTGCCACCAGCTACGGAGCGGGTTCTAGCACAGATACGCAGTATTTT | CATSYGAGSSTDTQYF
TRBJ1-2 | few | TRBV28 | TRBD1 | TGTGCCAGCAGGGGGACCGGGACAGGGGTTATCTATGGCTACACCTTC | CASRGTGTGVIYGYTF
TRBJ1-2 | NA | TRBV5-6 | NA | TGTGCCAGCAGCTCAAACAGGGTGGGCTACACCTTC | CASSSNRVGYTF
TRBJ1-3 | NA | TRBV9 | TRBD1 | TGTGCCAGCAGTCAGGGGGCGATCTCTGGAAACACCATATATTTT | CASSQGAISGNTIYF
TRBJ2-7 | NA | TRBV28 | TRBD2 | TGTGCCAGCCGAGCGGGGGCCCGATCCTACGAGCAGTACTTC | CASRAGARSYEQYF
TRBJ2-3 | NA | TRBV6-5 | NA | TGTGCCAGCAGTTACAGGGTGGATAAAGATACGCAGTATTTT | CASSYRVDKDTQYF
TRBJ2-6 | NA | TRBV7-3 | TRBD1 | TGTGCCAGCAGCTCCACTACAGGGGCTGGGGCCAACGTCCTGACTTTC | CASSSTTGAGANVLTF
TRBJ1-1 | NA | TRBV11-3 | TRBD1 | TGTGCCAGCAGCTCCAGGGGGGGGACTGAAGCTTTCTTT | CASSSRGGTEAFF
TRBJ2-5 | NA | TRBV30 | TRBD2 | TGTGCCTGGAACGGCGGAACGGGGGGCCAAGAGACCCAGTACTTC | CAWNGGTGGQETQYF
TRBJ2-3 | NA | TRBV6-5 | TRBD1 | TGTGCCAGCAGTTACCCGACAGGGGGAACAGATACGCAGTATTTT | CASSYPTGGTDTQYF
TRBJ1-5 | once | TRBV28 | NA | TGTGCCAGCAGTTTAGTCCAGGGTCTTCGCAATCAGCCCCAGCATTTT | CASSLVQGLRNQPQHF
TRBJ1-5 | few | TRBV30 | TRBD1 | TGTGCCGGGCGACAGGGGGATCAGCCCCAGCATTTT | CAGRQGDQPQHF
TRBJ1-5 | NA | TRBV7-2 | TRBD1 | TGTGCCAGCAGCTTAGACGTAGGGGGCGGTCAGCCCCAGCATTTT | CASSLDVGGGQPQHF
TRBJ1-1 | NA | TRBV28 | NA | TGTGCCAGCAGTCATCTCACCAGGTTACCTAACATGGGTGAAGCTTTCTTT | CASSHLTRLPNMGEAFF
TRBJ1-5 | NA | TRBV4-1 | NA | TGCGCCAGCAGCCAAGATCCTAGCAATCAGCCCCAGCATTTT | CASSQDPSNQPQHF
TRBJ1-1 | NA | TRBV7-2 | NA | TGTGCCAGCAGCTTATTCGGGCAGAACACTGAAGCTTTCTTT | CASSLFGQNTEAFF
TRBJ1-2 | NA | TRBV25-1 | NA | TGTGCCAGCAGTGAAAACTATGGCTACACCTTC | CASSENYGYTF
TRBJ1-1 | NA | TRBV27 | NA | TGTGCCAGCAGTTTACAAGGGACAATCAAGGGGACTGAAGCTTTCTTT | CASSLQGTIKGTEAFF
TRBJ2-3 | NA | TRBV28 | NA | TGTGCCAGCAGTTTCCTGGGACGGAGCACAGATACGCAGTATTTT | CASSFLGRSTDTQYF
TRBJ2-3 | NA | TRBV27 | NA | TGTGCCAGCAGTTTCTTCGGCACAGATACGCAGTATTTT | CASSFFGTDTQYF
TRBJ1-4 | NA | TRBV5-6 | NA | TGTGCCAGCAGCCTCTCGGGACGGTATGAAAAACTGTTTTTT | CASSLSGRYEKLFF
TRBJ2-7 | NA | TRBV28 | NA | TGTGCCAGCAGTCCGCTTCCCCTCACAGGCTCCTACGAGCAGTACTTC | CASSPLPLTGSYEQYF
TRBJ2-7 | once | TRBV11-3 | TRBD2 | TGTGCCAGCAGCGGTCGGGGGGACTACGAGCAGTACTTC | CASSGRGDYEQYF
TRBJ2-3 | NA | TRBV19 | NA | TGTGCCAGTAGTCGCGGGACGGTTTTAGATACGCAGTATTTT | CASSRGTVLDTQYF
TRBJ2-3 | NA | TRBV11-2 | TRBD2 | TGTGCCAGCAGCGCGGGACTAGCGGGGCCCACAGATACGCAGTATTTT | CASSAGLAGPTDTQYF
TRBJ2-7 | NA | TRBV10-3 | TRBD2 | TGTGCCATCAGCTACTCGACTAGCGGGAACCAGATGAGATACGAGCAGTACTTC | CAISYSTSGNQMRYEQYF
TRBJ1-5 | NA | TRBV4-2 | NA | TGTGCCAGCAGCCAAGAAGTCTGGAGCAATCAGCCCCAGCATTTT | CASSQEVWSNQPQHF
TRBJ2-7 | NA | TRBV28 | NA | TGTGCCAGCAGTCCAATGACTGACCCACTTCGGTACTTC | CASSPMTDPLRYF
TRBJ1-5 | NA | TRBV7-2 | TRBD1 | TGTGCCAGCAGTAAAGACAGGGAGAAGAATCAGCCCCAGCATTTT | CASSKDREKNQPQHF
TRBJ1-1 | NA | TRBV28 | NA | TGTGCCAGCAGCCGCGGACAGCCAAACTCTGAAGCTTTCTTT | CASSRGQPNSEAFF